The 28 T cell receptor beta chains below were found in one sample sequenced in a study of shared clonotypes between healthy human individuals. CD45RO-negative, CCR7-selected cells formed the naive CD8 fraction, which excluded terminally differentiated effector memory CD45RA+ cells. Profiling relied on immunoSEQ multiplex PCR, and the TCRdb table lists in-frame clones only, not all of them. Among fewer than 850,000 clones listed, around 96% were seen once. Sequencing was carried out using naive CD8+ T cells sorted from blood. The receptors were gathered from a man aged 25-45 years in good health.

Points on this clone: Within the sample, other DNA sequences also encode this same CDR3. The chain employs TRBV29-1 and TRBJ1-2, with unresolved D. There are 12 residues in the CDR3. From germline, CDR1 is SQVTM and CDR2 ANQGSEA. V lost 3 bases and J 8 bases, leaving 13 bases between the germline ends. For the CDR3, the DNA is TGCAGCGTTGATCGGGTAATTTACGGCTACACCTTC. This gives the protein CSVDRVIYGYTF.

The chain has TRBV28 and TRBJ2-1, with D tentatively TRBD1 or TRBD2 (6 bases each). This CDR3 spans 14 amino acids. V lost 10 bases to trimming and J lost 10 bases, with 23 bases between them. Germline V lookup: CDR1 MDHEN, CDR2 SYDVKM. The CDR3 sequence is CATRRGGPFGEQFF. Here the CDR3 DNA reads TGTGCCACCCGGAGAGGGGGGCCGTTCGGGGAGCAGTTCTTC.

The V and J genes are TRBV11-2 and TRBJ2-6; the D gene is possibly TRBD2 (5 bases). CDR1 and CDR2 from the germline V gene are SGHAT and FQNNGV. CDR3 length: 20 residues. V lost 0 bases, J lost 13 bases, and 31 bases lay in between. The CDR3 sequence is CASSLDILDSPAIVANVLTF. CDR3 DNA sequence: TGTGCCAGCAGCTTAGATATATTGGACTCCCCTGCGATAGTGGCAAATGTCCTGACTTTC.

V is TRBV29-1 and J is TRBJ2-7; 10 bases agree with TRBD1. The CDR3 runs 13 residues. V trimming: 4 bases; J trimming: 4 bases; junction bases outside the gene matches: 4. Germline V gene sequence: CDR1 SQVTM, CDR2 ANQGSEA. CDR3: CSVGQGAEYEQYF. CDR3 nucleotide sequence: TGCAGCGTTGGACAGGGGGCTGAATACGAGCAGTACTTC.

Remarks on this clone: Additional DNA sequences in this sample encode the identical CDR3. This chain connects TRBV5-1 to TRBJ2-7; TRBD1 aligns across 10 bases. The length of the CDR3 is 14 residues. Germline trimming cut 5 bases from V and 2 bases from J; bases unmatched to any gene: 4. CDR1 and CDR2 (germline): SGHRS, YFSETQ. Here the CDR3 DNA reads TGCGCCAGCAGTCCCGGGACAGGGGCCTACGAGCAGTACTTC. Protein sequence: CASSPGTGAYEQYF.

This chain joins TRBV7-8 and TRBJ2-5; maybe TRBD2 (7 bases). Per germline, CDR1 SGHVS and CDR2 FQNEAQ. Trimming took 4 bases from V and 1 from J, leaving 10 bases between them. The CDR3 contains 14 residues. The CDR3 DNA follows: TGTGCCAGCAGCTCGCGGGGGCTCCAAGAGACCCAGTACTTC. It specifies CASSSRGLQETQYF.

This chain connects TRBV28 to TRBJ1-5; D is perhaps TRBD1 (5 bases). The V gene's germline CDR1 is MDHEN and CDR2 SYDVKM. The CDR3 loop spans 15 amino acids. V lost 5 bases and J lost 7, with 18 bases in between. The CDR3 bases are TGTGCCAGCAGTCCCGACCCTGGGACGCACCAGCCCCAGCATTTT. Translating gives CASSPDPGTHQPQHF. The variable domain in full, completed from reference TRBV28 and TRBJ1-5, reads DVKVTQSSRYLVKRTGEKVFLECVQDMDHENMFWYRQDPGLGLRLIYFSYDVKMKEKGDIPEGYSVSREKKERFSLILESASTNQTSMYLCASSPDPGTHQPQHFGDGTRLSIL.

In the case of this clone: This CDR3 is also generated by other DNA sequences in the sample. The V call is TRBV29-1, the J call TRBJ1-2; D unresolved. This CDR3 contains 10 residues. The V and J ends lost 3 bases and 3 bases respectively, with 2 bases between them. The germline V gene has CDR1 SQVTM and CDR2 ANQGSEA. The CDR3 bases are TGCAGCGTTGAGCACTATGGCTACACCTTC. The encoded protein is CSVEHYGYTF.

The chain couples TRBV7-8 to TRBJ2-5, with a tentative D call TRBD2 (6 bases). The CDR3 contains 16 residues. V lost 4 bases and J lost 5, with 20 bases in between. Germline assignment: CDR1 SGHVS and CDR2 FQNEAQ. CDR3 nucleotide sequence: TGTGCCAGCAGCTCCGGGACTTCCCCGGGGGTTGAGACCCAGTACTTC. It is translated as CASSSGTSPGVETQYF.

V and J are TRBV7-9 and TRBJ1-1, with 7 bases aligning to TRBD1. The CDR3 totals 16 residues. The ends lost 8 bases at V and 6 bases at J; junction bases unmatched: 18. Germline V CDR1 and CDR2: SEHNR, FQNEAQ (reference sequence). In DNA form, the CDR3 reads TGTGCCAGCCGTGAGACAGGGTCGAATTTAGATGCTGAAGCTTTCTTT. Encoded protein: CASRETGSNLDAEAFF.

With regard to this clone: This specimen includes other DNA sequences encoding the same CDR3. The chain combines TRBV7-9 with TRBJ2-7; no clear D. The CDR3 covers 11 residues. Germline loops: CDR1 SEHNR, CDR2 FQNEAQ (reference sequence). Trimming left V 5 bases short and J 2 bases short, with 4 bases between. This CDR3 is CASSLTYEQYF. The CDR3 nucleotides are TGTGCCAGCAGCCTTACCTACGAGCAGTACTTC.

This clone was found once. V is TRBV20-1 and J is TRBJ2-1; D remains unclear. Trimming cost V 5 bases and J 4 bases, with 3 bases left between them. Germline CDR1 and CDR2: DFQATT and SNEGSKA (reference sequence). CDR3 length: 10 residues. The CDR3 coding sequence is TGCAGTGCTGGTTACAATGAGCAGTTCTTC. Its protein product is CSAGYNEQFF.

The chain uses TRBV7-6 and TRBJ2-7; 7 nucleotides match TRBD2. This CDR3 is built from 14 residues. V gave up 5 bases and J gave up 3 bases; unmatched junction bases: 7. CDR1 and CDR2 from the germline V gene are SGHVS and FNYEAQ. CDR3 nucleotides: TGTGCCAGCAGCCCAGCGGGACTCGGCTACGAGCAGTACTTC. The encoded protein is CASSPAGLGYEQYF.

The V gene is TRBV7-9, the J gene TRBJ2-1; 9 bases agree with TRBD2. The CDR3 consists of 16 residues. V was clipped by 1 base and J by 6 bases; unmatched bases: 7. Looked up from germline, CDR1 is SEHNR and CDR2 is FQNEAQ (reference sequence). This chain's CDR3 is CASSLVSSGRPNEQFF. The CDR3 coding sequence is TGTGCCAGCAGCTTAGTTTCCAGCGGGAGGCCCAATGAGCAGTTCTTC.

On this clone: Distinct nucleotide sequences in the sample also encode this CDR3. The rearrangement joins TRBV27 to TRBJ1-1; tentative D call: TRBD1 (5 bases). The CDR3 has 14 residues. The germline CDR1 and CDR2 sequences are MNHEY and SMNVEV (reference sequence). V was cut by 0 bases and J by 1 base, with 6 bases left in between. The CDR3 nucleotides are TGTGCCAGCAGTTTATCAAGGGGGAACACTGAAGCTTTCTTT. Its translation: CASSLSRGNTEAFF.

This chain connects TRBV5-1 to TRBJ1-4; 10 bases are a match to TRBD1. Trimming cost V 1 base and J 5 bases; bases outside gene matches: 2. CDR1 SGHRS and CDR2 YFSETQ come from the germline V gene. This CDR3 is built from 15 residues. The CDR3 is CASSLTDRGNEKLFF. The CDR3 DNA reads as TGCGCCAGCAGCTTGACGGACAGGGGGAATGAAAAACTGTTTTTT.

The chain is built from TRBV4-1 and TRBJ2-1; 9 nucleotides agree with TRBD1. Trimming at V came to 11 bases and at J to 8 bases, leaving 10 bases not matched to a gene. The germline V gene has CDR1 MGHRA and CDR2 YSYEKL. The CDR3 is 13 amino acids. CDR3 DNA: TGCGCCGTATCCGGGACAGGGATCGATGAGCAGTTCTTC. Translated, it gives CAVSGTGIDEQFF.

This chain joins TRBV2 and TRBJ2-7, with a possible D match to TRBD2 (6 bases). The germline V gene has CDR1 SNHLY and CDR2 FYNNEI. The CDR3 is made up of 14 amino acids. V lost 3 bases and J 3 bases, leaving 12 bases between the germline ends. The CDR3 region has the DNA TGTGCCAGCAGTGATTACCGGGAGAACTACGAGCAGTACTTC. Encoded protein: CASSDYRENYEQYF.

CDR3 amino acids: CASKTRHSYEQYF. CDR3 in DNA: TGTGCCAGCAAGACAAGACACTCCTACGAGCAGTACTTC. This chain uses TRBV7-3 with TRBJ2-7; no clear D. The CDR3 has 13 amino acids. Germline V gene sequence: CDR1 SGHTA, CDR2 FQGTGA. V was pared by 7 bases and J by 0 bases, with 10 bases between.

For this clone: The junction shows a germline mismatch at one end, possibly a read error. This chain joins TRBV14 and TRBJ2-7, with TRBD2 as a possible D gene (6 bases). In germline, CDR1 is SGHDN, CDR2 FVKESK. This CDR3 is built from 12 residues. CDR3 amino acids: CASSLGPGLQSF. The CDR3 DNA is TGTGCCAGCAGCCTTGGGCCGGGACTTCAGAGCTTC.

The chain carries TRBV7-2 and TRBJ2-5; 10 bases map to TRBD1. CDR1 and CDR2 (germline): SGHTA, FQGNSA. CDR3 length: 16 amino acids. Unmatched junction bases numbered 7, after V lost 1 base and J lost 5 bases. CDR3 region: CASSLDGTGVEETQYF. The CDR3, as DNA: TGTGCCAGCAGCTTAGACGGGACAGGGGTTGAGGAGACCCAGTACTTC.

The gene calls are TRBV19 and TRBJ2-7, with D maybe TRBD1 (6 bases). CDR1 is LNHDA and CDR2 is SQIVND in the germline V gene (reference sequence). The CDR3 is 14 amino acids. Trimming took 1 base from V and 3 from J, leaving 10 bases between them. CDR3 nucleotide sequence: TGTGCCAGTAGTATAGGCAGGGGAGACTACGAGCAGTACTTC. It is translated as CASSIGRGDYEQYF.

This clone was picked up one time. The chain links TRBV10-3 to TRBJ2-1; possible D gene TRBD1, 6 bases. The germline V gene encodes CDR1 ENHRY and CDR2 SYGVKD. V lost 6 bases and J lost 6, with 12 bases in between. The length of the CDR3 is 13 residues. The CDR3 is CAIRPGQSNEQFF. Here the CDR3 DNA reads TGTGCCATCAGACCCGGACAGTCCAATGAGCAGTTCTTC.

V usage is TRBV6-6 and J usage is TRBJ1-1; 7 bases fit TRBD1. Germline V gives CDR1 MNHNY, CDR2 SVGAGI (reference sequence). The CDR3 is 13 amino acids. The junction had 4 bases not matched to a gene; V was cut back by 2 bases and J by 7 bases. The CDR3 loop is CASSYPGQNEAFF. DNA of the CDR3: TGTGCCAGCAGTTACCCGGGACAGAATGAAGCTTTCTTT.

The genes are TRBV13 and TRBJ2-1; 13 positions match TRBD2. Germline lookup yields CDR1 PRHDT and CDR2 FYEKMQ (reference sequence). The CDR3 totals 18 residues. J gave up 10 bases and V 5 bases, and 17 bases lay outside the gene matches. The chain's CDR3 is CASSLTSGRWDLQVEQFF. DNA for the CDR3: TGTGCCAGCAGCCTGACTAGCGGGAGGTGGGACCTACAAGTAGAGCAGTTCTTC.

CDR3: CASSVGGGRHEQFF. CDR3 DNA sequence: TGTGCCAGCAGCGTAGGTGGAGGGCGCCATGAGCAGTTCTTC. This rearrangement joins TRBV9 to TRBJ2-1; D is possibly TRBD2 (6 bases). The CDR3 runs to 14 residues. Trimming left V 0 bases short and J 8 bases short, with 12 bases between. From germline, CDR1 is SGDLS and CDR2 YYNGEE.

The chain joins TRBV10-3 to TRBJ2-3; D is undetermined. The CDR3 sequence is 13 residues long. V was pared by 6 bases and J by 4 bases, with 11 bases between. Germline lookup yields CDR1 ENHRY and CDR2 SYGVKD. The CDR3 spells CAISDDFPDTQYF. The CDR3, as DNA: TGTGCCATCAGCGACGACTTCCCAGATACGCAGTATTTT.

The chain joins TRBV28 to TRBJ2-7; 13 positions agree with TRBD2. V was clipped by 1 base and J by 3 bases; unmatched bases: 9. The CDR3 contains 18 residues. The germline gives CDR1 MDHEN, CDR2 SYDVKM. The CDR3 here is CASSLSYTGLAGDYEQYF. For the CDR3, the DNA is TGTGCCAGCAGTTTATCTTACACAGGACTAGCGGGAGACTACGAGCAGTACTTC.